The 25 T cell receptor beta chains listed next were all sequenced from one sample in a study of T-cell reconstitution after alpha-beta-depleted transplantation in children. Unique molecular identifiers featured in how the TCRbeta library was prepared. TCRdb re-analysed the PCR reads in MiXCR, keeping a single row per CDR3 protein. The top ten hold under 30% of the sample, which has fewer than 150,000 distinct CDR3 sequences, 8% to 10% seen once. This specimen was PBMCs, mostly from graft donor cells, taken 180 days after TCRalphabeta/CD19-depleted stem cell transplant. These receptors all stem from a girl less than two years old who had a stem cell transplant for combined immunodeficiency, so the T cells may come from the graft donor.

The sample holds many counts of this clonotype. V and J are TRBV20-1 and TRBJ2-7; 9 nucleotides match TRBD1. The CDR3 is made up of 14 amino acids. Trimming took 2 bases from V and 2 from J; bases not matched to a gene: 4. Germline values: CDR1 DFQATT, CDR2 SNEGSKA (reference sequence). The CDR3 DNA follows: TGCAGTGCTAGAATGGGACAGGGTACCTACGAGCAGTACTTC. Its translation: CSARMGQGTYEQYF.

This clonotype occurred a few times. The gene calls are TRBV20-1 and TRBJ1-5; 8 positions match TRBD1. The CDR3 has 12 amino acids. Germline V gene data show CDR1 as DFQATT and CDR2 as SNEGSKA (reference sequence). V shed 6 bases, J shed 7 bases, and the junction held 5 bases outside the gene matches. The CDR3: CSALDRGQPQHF. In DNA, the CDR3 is TGCAGTGCACTCGACAGGGGCCAGCCCCAGCATTTT.

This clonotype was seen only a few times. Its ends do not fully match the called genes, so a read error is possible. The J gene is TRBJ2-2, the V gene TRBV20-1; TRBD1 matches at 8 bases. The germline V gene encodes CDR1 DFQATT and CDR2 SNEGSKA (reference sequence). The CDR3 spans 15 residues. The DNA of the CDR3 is TGCAGTGCTCAATATTCGACAGGGGCCACCCGGGAGCTGTTTTTT. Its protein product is CSAQYSTGATRELFF.

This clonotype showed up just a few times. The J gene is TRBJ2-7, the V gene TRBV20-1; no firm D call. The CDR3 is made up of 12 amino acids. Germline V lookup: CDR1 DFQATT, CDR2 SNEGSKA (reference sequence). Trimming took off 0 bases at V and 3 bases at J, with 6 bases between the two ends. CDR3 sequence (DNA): TGCAGTGCTAGAGAGTCGGGCTACGAGCAGTACTTC. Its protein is CSARESGYEQYF.

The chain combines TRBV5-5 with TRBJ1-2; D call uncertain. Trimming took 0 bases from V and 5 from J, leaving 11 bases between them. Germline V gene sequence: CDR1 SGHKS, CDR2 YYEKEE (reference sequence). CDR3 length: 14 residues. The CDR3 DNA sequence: TGTGCCAGCAGCTTGGTAGGCAGCGGGTATGGCTACACCTTC. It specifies CASSLVGSGYGYTF. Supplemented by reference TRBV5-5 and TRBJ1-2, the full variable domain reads DAGVTQSPTHLIKTRGQQVTLRCSPISGHKSVSWYQQVLGQGPQFIFQYYEKEERGRGNFPDRFSARQFPNYSSELNVNALLLGDSALYLCASSLVGSGYGYTFGSGTRLTVV.

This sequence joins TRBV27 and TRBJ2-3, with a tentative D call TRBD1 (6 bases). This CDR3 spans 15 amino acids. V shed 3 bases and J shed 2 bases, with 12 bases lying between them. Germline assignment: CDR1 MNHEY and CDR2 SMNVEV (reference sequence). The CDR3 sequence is CASSFSGHYTDTQYF. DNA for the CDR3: TGTGCCAGCAGTTTCTCGGGACACTACACAGATACGCAGTATTTT.

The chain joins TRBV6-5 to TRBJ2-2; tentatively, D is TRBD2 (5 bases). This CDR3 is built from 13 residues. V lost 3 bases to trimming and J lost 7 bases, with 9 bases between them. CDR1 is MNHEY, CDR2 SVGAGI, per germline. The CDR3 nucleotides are TGTGCCAGCAGTTATACCAGCGGCGGGGAGCTGTTTTTT. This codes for CASSYTSGGELFF.

CDR3 in amino acids: CASSSPLQGTPYEQYF. As DNA, the CDR3 is TGTGCCAGCAGCTCCCCCCTACAGGGGACCCCCTACGAGCAGTACTTC. This chain uses TRBV7-8 with TRBJ2-7, with 7 bases aligning to TRBD1. This CDR3 is built from 16 residues. Germline V gives CDR1 SGHVS, CDR2 FQNEAQ. V lost 4 bases to trimming and J lost 2 bases; unmatched junction nucleotides: 11.

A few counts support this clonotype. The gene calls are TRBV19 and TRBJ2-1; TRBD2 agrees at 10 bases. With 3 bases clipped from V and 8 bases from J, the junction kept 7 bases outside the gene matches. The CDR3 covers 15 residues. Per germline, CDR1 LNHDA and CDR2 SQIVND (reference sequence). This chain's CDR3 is CASSISASGSHEQFF. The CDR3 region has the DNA TGTGCCAGTAGTATCTCCGCTAGCGGGAGTCATGAGCAGTTCTTC.

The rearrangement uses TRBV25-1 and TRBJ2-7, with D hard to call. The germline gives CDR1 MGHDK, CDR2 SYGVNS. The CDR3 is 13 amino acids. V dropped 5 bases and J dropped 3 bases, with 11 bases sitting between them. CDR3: CASSIGRDYEQYF. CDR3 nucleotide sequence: TGTGCCAGCAGTATCGGACGCGACTACGAGCAGTACTTC.

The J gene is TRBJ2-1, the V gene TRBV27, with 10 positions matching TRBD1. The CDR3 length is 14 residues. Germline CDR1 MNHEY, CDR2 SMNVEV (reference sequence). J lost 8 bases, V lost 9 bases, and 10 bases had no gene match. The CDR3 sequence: CASTTGGSIDEQFF. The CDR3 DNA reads TGTGCCAGTACGACAGGGGGCTCAATAGATGAGCAGTTCTTC.

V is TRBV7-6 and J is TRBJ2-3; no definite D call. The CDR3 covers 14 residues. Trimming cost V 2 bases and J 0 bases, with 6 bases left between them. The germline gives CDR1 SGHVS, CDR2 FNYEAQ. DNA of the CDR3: TGTGCCAGCAGCTTAAGGGCTAGCACAGATACGCAGTATTTT. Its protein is CASSLRASTDTQYF.

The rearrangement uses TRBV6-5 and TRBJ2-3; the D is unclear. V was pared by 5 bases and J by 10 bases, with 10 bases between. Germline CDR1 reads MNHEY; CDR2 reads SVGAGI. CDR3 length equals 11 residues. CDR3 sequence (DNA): TGTGCCAGCAGTCCTGGATACGCGCAGTATTTT. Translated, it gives CASSPGYAQYF.

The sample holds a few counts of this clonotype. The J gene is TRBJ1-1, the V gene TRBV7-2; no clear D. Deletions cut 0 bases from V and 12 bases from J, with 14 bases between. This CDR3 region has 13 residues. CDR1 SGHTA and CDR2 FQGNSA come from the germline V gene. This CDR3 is CASSLAAEYVSFF. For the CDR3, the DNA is TGTGCCAGCAGCTTAGCGGCGGAGTATGTGTCTTTCTTT.

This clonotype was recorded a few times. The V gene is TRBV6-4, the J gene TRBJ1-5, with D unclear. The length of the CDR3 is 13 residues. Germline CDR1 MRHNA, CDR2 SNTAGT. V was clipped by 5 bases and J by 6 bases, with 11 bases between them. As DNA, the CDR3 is TGTGCCAGCAGTAAGGAGGAAGGTCAGCCCCAGCATTTT. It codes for CASSKEEGQPQHF.

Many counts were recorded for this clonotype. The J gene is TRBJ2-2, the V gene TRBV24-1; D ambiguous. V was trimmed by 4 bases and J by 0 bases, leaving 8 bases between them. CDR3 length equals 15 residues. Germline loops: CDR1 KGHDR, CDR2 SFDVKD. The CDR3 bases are TGTGCCACCAGTGAGGGCAGTTCGAACACCGGGGAGCTGTTTTTT. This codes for CATSEGSSNTGELFF.

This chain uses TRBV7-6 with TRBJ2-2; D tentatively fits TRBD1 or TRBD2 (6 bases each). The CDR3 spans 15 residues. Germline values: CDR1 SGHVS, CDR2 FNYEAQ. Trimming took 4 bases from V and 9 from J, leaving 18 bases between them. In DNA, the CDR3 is TGTGCCAGCAGCTCCCTGGGGGGCCCCCTAAGGGAGCTGTTTTTT. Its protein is CASSSLGGPLRELFF.

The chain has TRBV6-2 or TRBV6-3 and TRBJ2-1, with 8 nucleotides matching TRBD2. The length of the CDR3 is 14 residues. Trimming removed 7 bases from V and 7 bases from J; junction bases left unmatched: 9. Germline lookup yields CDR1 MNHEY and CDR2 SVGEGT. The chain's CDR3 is CASTLTSAQNEQFF. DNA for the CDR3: TGTGCCAGCACCTTGACTAGCGCGCAAAATGAGCAGTTCTTC.

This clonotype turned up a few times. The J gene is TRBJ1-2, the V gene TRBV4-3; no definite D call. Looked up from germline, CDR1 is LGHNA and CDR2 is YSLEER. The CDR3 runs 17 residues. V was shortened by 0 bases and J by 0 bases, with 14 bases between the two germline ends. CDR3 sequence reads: CASSQDLAILANYGYTF. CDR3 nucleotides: TGCGCCAGCAGCCAAGATTTGGCCATATTAGCTAACTATGGCTACACCTTC.

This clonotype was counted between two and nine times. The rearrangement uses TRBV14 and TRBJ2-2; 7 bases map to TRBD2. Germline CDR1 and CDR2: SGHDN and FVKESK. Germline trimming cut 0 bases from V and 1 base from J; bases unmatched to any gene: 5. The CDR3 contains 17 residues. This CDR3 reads CASSQDVIAGNTGELFF. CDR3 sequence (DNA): TGTGCCAGCAGCCAAGATGTGATAGCGGGGAACACCGGGGAGCTGTTTTTT. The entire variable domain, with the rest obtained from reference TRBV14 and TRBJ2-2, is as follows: EAGVTQFPSHSVIEKGQTVTLRCDPISGHDNLYWYRRVMGKEIKFLLHFVKESKQDESGMPNNRFLAERTGGTYSTLKVQPAELEDSGVYFCASSQDVIAGNTGELFFGEGSRLTVL.

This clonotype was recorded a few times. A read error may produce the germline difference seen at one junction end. CDR3 nucleotides: TGCAGCGTTGAGGGGGGCTCTGGGGCCAACGGCCTGACTTTC. It encodes CSVEGGSGANGLTF. The chain links TRBV29-1 to TRBJ2-6, with D tentatively TRBD1 or TRBD2 (6 bases each). The CDR3 length is 14 residues. Germline CDR1 and CDR2: SQVTM and ANQGSEA.

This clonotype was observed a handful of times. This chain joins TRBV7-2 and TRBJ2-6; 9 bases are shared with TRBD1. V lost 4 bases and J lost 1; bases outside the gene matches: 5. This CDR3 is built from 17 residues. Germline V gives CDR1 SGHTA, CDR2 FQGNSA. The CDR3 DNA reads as TGTGCCAGCAGCTCCGGGACAGGGAGGTCTGGGGCCAACGTCCTGACTTTC. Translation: CASSSGTGRSGANVLTF. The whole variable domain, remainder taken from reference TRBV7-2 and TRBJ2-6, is GAGVSQSPSNKVTEKGKDVELRCDPISGHTALYWYRQSLGQGLEFLIYFQGNSAPDKSGLPSDRFSAERTGGSVSTLTIQRTQQEDSAVYLCASSSGTGRSGANVLTFGAGSRLTVL.

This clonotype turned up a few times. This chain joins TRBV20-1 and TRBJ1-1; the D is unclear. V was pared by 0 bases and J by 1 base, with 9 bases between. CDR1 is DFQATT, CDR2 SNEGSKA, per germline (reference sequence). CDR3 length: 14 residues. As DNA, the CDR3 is TGCAGTGCTAGAGATGGGAGAACGAACACTGAAGCTTTCTTT. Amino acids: CSARDGRTNTEAFF.

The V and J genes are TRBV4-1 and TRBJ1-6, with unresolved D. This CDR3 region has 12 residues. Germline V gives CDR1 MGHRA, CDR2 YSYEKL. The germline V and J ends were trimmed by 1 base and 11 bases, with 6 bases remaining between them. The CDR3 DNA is TGCGCCAGCAGCCAAGTCCGCGCACCCCTCCACTTT. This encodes CASSQVRAPLHF.

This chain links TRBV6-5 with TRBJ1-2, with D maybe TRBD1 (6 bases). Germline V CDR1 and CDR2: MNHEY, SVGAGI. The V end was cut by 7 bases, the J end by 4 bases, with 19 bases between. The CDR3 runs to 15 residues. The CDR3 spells CASKLGILGGYGYTF. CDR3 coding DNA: TGTGCCAGCAAGTTGGGTATATTAGGGGGCTATGGCTACACCTTC.